This TCR beta chain was identified in a study of T-cell reconstitution after alpha-beta-depleted transplantation in children. Preparation of the TCRbeta library used unique molecular identifiers. TCRdb independently ran MiXCR on the PCR reads; one entry per CDR3 protein. The sample consists of a few hundred thousand distinct CDR3 sequences, 8.5% to 10% of them appearing once. This clonotype was picked up a small number of times. Sequences were derived from PBMCs from the stem cell graft donor, sampled from the stem cell graft. The TCR was taken from a human donor who donated a stem cell graft to a child with acute lymphoblastic leukemia.

The CDR3 sequence: CASSHLTRDRGYYTF. The CDR3 bases are TGCGCCAGCAGCCATCTAACCCGGGACAGGGGTTATTACACCTTC. The chain links TRBV4-1 to TRBJ1-2, with 10 bases matching TRBD1. The CDR3 spans 15 residues. Germline CDR1 is MGHRA and CDR2 is YSYEKL. The J segment lost 11 bases and the V segment lost 3 bases, leaving 12 bases of the junction unmatched.